This T cell receptor (beta chain) was documented in a study of blood T cell repertoires in COVID-19. On the study more broadly: The United States, Italy and Spain supplied acute and convalescent COVID-19 samples. The analysed material was cDNA or gDNA that came from T cells, B-cell-depleted T cells, or PBMCs.

CDR3 size: 13 residues. Germline lookup yields CDR1 SGHNT and CDR2 YYREEE (reference sequence). V lost 4 bases and J lost 2; bases outside the gene matches: 2. Per the original methods: Reference gene primer amplification in the assay estimated nucleated cell counts. The method was immunoSEQ multiplex PCR; TCRdb's version includes in-frame clones alone and lacks a portion of them. That table supplies the V and J calls and clone size; D and trimming were determined from the DNA. The sample lists approximately 100,000 clones, around 82% seen once, with approximately 13% in the top ten. The sample holds one count of this clone.

The receptor's source is a human donor in a cohort sampled during active or convalescent COVID-19. The V call is TRBV5-4, the J call TRBJ1-2; 7 bases fit TRBD1. Sequences were obtained from peripheral blood. In nucleotides, the CDR3 is TGTGCCAGCAGCCAACAGGGGAACTATGGCTACACCTTC. Its translation is CASSQQGNYGYTF.